This TCR beta chain comes out of a study of identical twins. Study results and caveats: Out-of-frame alpha sequences that twins shared showed excess low generation probability. The more abundant beta clonotypes in cord blood had fewer insertions, and memory repertoires did not show this.

Template switching introduced a universal primer site, and the cDNA bore unique molecular identifiers. TCRdb reprocessed the 5' RACE reads with MiXCR, giving one entry per CDR3 protein. The sample has roughly 350,000 distinct CDR3 sequences, approximately 9.1% seen once; the top ten hold more than 8%. Regarding this clonotype: Its antigen is as yet unknown.

The CDR3 sequence is 17 residues long. The germline CDR1 and CDR2 sequences are SGHRS and YFSETQ. The junction had 8 bases not matched to a gene; V was cut back by 0 bases and J by 9 bases. The rearrangement links TRBV5-1 to TRBJ2-1, with TRBD2 matching 14 bases. Source material: naive T cells sorted from blood. The source is a woman aged 50 to 60 in good health. The CDR3 sequence: CASSLEGLAGAMGEQFF. DNA for the CDR3: TGCGCCAGCAGCTTGGAGGGACTAGCGGGAGCCATGGGTGAGCAGTTCTTC.